The table lists the clone carrying this T cell receptor beta chain with a few counts. This sample was taken from a study of blood T cells in healthy people across ages. The authors ran a second PCR of 7 to 11 cycles using a sample-barcoded 5' primer and a J-beta primer mix. MiXCR, run by TCRdb on the 5' RACE reads, gives a single entry per CDR3 protein. The data show 1.5 million to 2 million distinct CDR3 sequences, about 32% seen once. The V end was cut by 0 bases, the J end by 6 bases, with 12 bases between. Germline V gene data show CDR1 as DFQATT and CDR2 as SNEGSKA (reference sequence). CDR3 length equals 14 residues.

The sequence was obtained from a woman between 25 and 40 years old in good health. The chain combines TRBV20-1 with TRBJ1-5; D is possibly TRBD1 (5 bases). The sequenced sample was blood. CDR3 nucleotides: TGCAGTGCTAGAGATCGGTCAGGGAGTCAGCCCCAGCATTTT. Protein sequence: CSARDRSGSQPQHF.